Listed here are 21 T cell receptor beta chains from one sample, sequenced in a study of T cell responses to AZD1222 COVID-19 vaccine. The assay was immunoSEQ multiplex PCR, and TCRdb's table has in-frame clones only and misses some. This table has 100,000 to 150,000 clones, roughly 89% appearing once. Sequencing was performed on peripheral blood, taken 28 days after the second AZD1222 dose. These receptors originate from an adult who received the AZD1222 COVID-19 vaccine.

This rearrangement joins TRBV6-5 to TRBJ1-1; D not resolved. CDR1 is MNHEY, CDR2 SVGAGI, per germline. The CDR3 is 11 amino acids. Trimming took 8 bases from V and 1 from J, leaving 5 bases between them. The CDR3 loop is CASHGNTEAFF. The DNA of the CDR3 is TGTGCCAGCCATGGGAACACTGAAGCTTTCTTT.

This clone was detected only a few times. This chain joins TRBV5-1 and TRBJ2-1; D is possibly TRBD2 (6 bases). The CDR3 covers 20 residues. The germline CDR1 and CDR2 sequences are SGHRS and YFSETQ. Deletions cut 6 bases from V and 0 bases from J, with 28 bases between. As DNA, the CDR3 is TGCGCCAGCAATTTGCGGCGCCTCGGGGCTAGCGTGAGCTCCTACAATGAGCAGTTCTTC. As protein: CASNLRRLGASVSSYNEQFF.

The chain links TRBV6-5 to TRBJ2-4; unclear D gene. V was cut by 2 bases and J by 0 bases, with 8 bases left in between. Per the germline V gene, CDR1 is MNHEY and CDR2 is SVGAGI. This CDR3 spans 15 amino acids. DNA for the CDR3: TGTGCCAGCAGTTACAACAGACTAGCCAAAAACATTCAGTACTTC. This sequence encodes CASSYNRLAKNIQYF.

The chain combines TRBV29-1 with TRBJ1-2; D call uncertain. The CDR3 runs to 11 residues. Per germline, CDR1 SQVTM and CDR2 ANQGSEA. Between the trimmed V and J ends, which lost 4 bases and 4 bases, there was a span of 7 bases. DNA for the CDR3: TGCAGCGTTGCTATAGTCTATGGCTACACCTTC. This codes for CSVAIVYGYTF.

J is TRBJ1-1 and V is TRBV6-5; perhaps TRBD1 as D (5 bases). This CDR3 contains 13 residues. The germline gives CDR1 MNHEY, CDR2 SVGAGI. Trimming stripped 8 bases from V and 1 base from J, with 11 bases between. The CDR3 protein is CASLGRANTEAFF. The CDR3 DNA reads as TGTGCCAGCTTAGGCAGGGCGAACACTGAAGCTTTCTTT.

A remark on this clone: Other DNA sequences of this sample code for an identical CDR3. V gene TRBV12-3 or TRBV12-4 combines with J gene TRBJ1-1; D remains ambiguous. The length of the CDR3 is 11 residues. The V gene lost 1 base and the J gene lost 4 bases, with 1 base spanning the gap. CDR3 sequence (DNA): TGTGCCAGCAGTTTAGGCACTGAAGCTTTCTTT. Its protein product is CASSLGTEAFF.

The chain employs TRBV15 and TRBJ2-3; TRBD2 agrees at 9 bases. Trimming cost V 8 bases and J 3 bases; bases outside gene matches: 6. Germline V gene lookup returns CDR1 LNHNV and CDR2 YYDKDF (reference sequence). The CDR3 is made up of 14 amino acids. CDR3 region: CATHPSGDTDTQYF. The CDR3, as DNA: TGTGCCACCCACCCTAGCGGGGATACAGATACGCAGTATTTT.

This clone has only one observation. The V and J genes are TRBV7-2 and TRBJ2-3; D is unresolved. Trimming took off 5 bases at V and 3 bases at J, with 12 bases between the two ends. There are 14 residues in the CDR3. From germline, CDR1 is SGHTA and CDR2 FQGNSA. For the CDR3, the DNA is TGTGCCAGCAGCCGCGGTTTGTCAACAGATACGCAGTATTTT. Protein product: CASSRGLSTDTQYF.

The rearrangement uses TRBV4-2 and TRBJ1-6; TRBD1 aligns across 7 bases. Trimming took 0 bases from V and 4 from J; bases not matched to a gene: 3. The CDR3 contains 16 residues. CDR1 LGHNA and CDR2 YNFKEQ come from the germline V gene. CDR3 nucleotide sequence: TGTGCCAGCAGCCAAGAGAACAGGGGTTATAATTCACCCCTCCACTTT. Its protein is CASSQENRGYNSPLHF.

This clone has a handful of counts. The chain joins TRBV4-1 to TRBJ2-7; D ambiguous. Germline CDR1 MGHRA, CDR2 YSYEKL. CDR3 length: 14 amino acids. V lost 2 bases and J lost 2, with 10 bases in between. CDR3 nucleotide sequence: TGCGCCAGCAGCCAAATCGGCGGTACCTACGAGCAGTACTTC. Its protein is CASSQIGGTYEQYF.

The J gene is TRBJ1-2, the V gene TRBV19; D not certain. The CDR3 sequence is 15 residues long. V was cut by 3 bases and J by 3 bases, with 14 bases left in between. Germline-derived CDR1 and CDR2 are LNHDA and SQIVND (reference sequence). The CDR3 protein is CASSMRGRIHYGYTF. The CDR3 DNA follows: TGTGCCAGTAGTATGAGAGGGAGGATACACTATGGCTACACCTTC.

This clone was observed a handful of times. This rearrangement joins TRBV5-6 to TRBJ2-7, with 8 bases that match TRBD1. The V segment lost 9 bases and the J segment 6 bases; nucleotides outside the gene matches: 17. The CDR3 has 15 amino acids. CDR1 is SGHDT, CDR2 YYEEEE, per germline. The CDR3 here is CATYRTGNKSPEQYF. The CDR3 coding sequence is TGTGCCACGTACCGGACAGGGAATAAAAGTCCCGAGCAGTACTTC.

The chain links TRBV28 to TRBJ2-5; TRBD1 matches at 7 bases. Losses at the gene ends were 7 bases for V and 0 bases for J; bases not matched to a gene: 2. CDR1 and CDR2 from the germline V gene are MDHEN and SYDVKM. The CDR3 spans 13 residues. The CDR3 DNA is TGTGCCAGCACGGGACAGAACCAAGAGACCCAGTACTTC. It codes for CASTGQNQETQYF.

The chain couples TRBV12-5 to TRBJ2-3, with 9 bases matching TRBD1. The CDR3 has 18 amino acids. Germline V gene sequence: CDR1 LGHNT, CDR2 FRNRAP. V was clipped by 6 bases and J by 2 bases; unmatched bases: 15. In DNA, the CDR3 is TGTGCTAGTGGGGAAGCAATACCTGGGACAGGGACCACAGATACGCAGTATTTT. Translation gives CASGEAIPGTGTTDTQYF.

The chain couples TRBV2 to TRBJ2-1, with 11 positions matching TRBD1. This CDR3 comprises 15 residues. V was clipped by 7 bases and J by 9 bases; unmatched bases: 11. CDR1 and CDR2 from the germline V gene are SNHLY and FYNNEI. This chain's CDR3 is CASNEGQGGRGEQFF. The CDR3 coding sequence is TGTGCCAGCAACGAGGGACAGGGGGGCCGCGGTGAGCAGTTCTTC.

This chain connects TRBV4-3 to TRBJ1-2, with D possibly matching TRBD1 (6 bases). There are 13 residues in the CDR3. CDR1 LGHNA and CDR2 YSLEER come from the germline V gene. V lost 4 bases and J lost 8, with 14 bases in between. CDR3 coding DNA: TGCGCCAGCAGCCTTCTGGGGGCTGGAGGCTACACCTTC. It codes for CASSLLGAGGYTF.

The chain uses TRBV4-3 and TRBJ2-5, with 9 bases that match TRBD2. The CDR3 is 14 residues long. J lost 4 bases, V lost 0 bases, and 0 bases had no gene match. Germline-derived CDR1 and CDR2 are LGHNA and YSLEER. CDR3 coding DNA: TGCGCCAGCAGCCAAGAGGGACTAGCAGAGACCCAGTACTTC. Translating it yields CASSQEGLAETQYF.

This clone was counted once. The CDR3 protein is CASSTPNYGYTF. The CDR3 region has the DNA TGTGCCAGCAGCACACCTAACTATGGCTACACCTTC. The rearrangement uses TRBV9 and TRBJ1-2; no definite D call. Deletions cut 4 bases from V and 0 bases from J, with 4 bases between. Germline loops: CDR1 SGDLS, CDR2 YYNGEE. CDR3 length: 12 residues.

The chain combines TRBV28 with TRBJ2-7; D gene ambiguous. This CDR3 has 12 residues. Germline loops: CDR1 MDHEN, CDR2 SYDVKM. V gave up 7 bases and J gave up 2 bases, with 9 bases separating them. Here the CDR3 reads CASKALPYEQYF. The CDR3 nucleotides are TGTGCCAGCAAGGCATTACCCTACGAGCAGTACTTC.

The genes are TRBV7-2 and TRBJ2-5; no definite D call. Germline V gene sequence: CDR1 SGHTA, CDR2 FQGNSA. Deletions cut 3 bases from V and 5 bases from J, with 4 bases between. The CDR3 spans 11 residues. The CDR3 DNA reads as TGTGCCAGCAGCTTTCTCGAGACCCAGTACTTC. Protein product: CASSFLETQYF.

The chain employs TRBV5-1 and TRBJ1-1; D call uncertain. Germline assignment: CDR1 SGHRS and CDR2 YFSETQ. V was clipped by 7 bases and J by 11 bases, with 15 bases between them. This CDR3 has 11 amino acids. In DNA, the CDR3 is TGCGCCAGCCTCGGGGAAGGGTACGCTTTCTTT. This encodes CASLGEGYAFF.